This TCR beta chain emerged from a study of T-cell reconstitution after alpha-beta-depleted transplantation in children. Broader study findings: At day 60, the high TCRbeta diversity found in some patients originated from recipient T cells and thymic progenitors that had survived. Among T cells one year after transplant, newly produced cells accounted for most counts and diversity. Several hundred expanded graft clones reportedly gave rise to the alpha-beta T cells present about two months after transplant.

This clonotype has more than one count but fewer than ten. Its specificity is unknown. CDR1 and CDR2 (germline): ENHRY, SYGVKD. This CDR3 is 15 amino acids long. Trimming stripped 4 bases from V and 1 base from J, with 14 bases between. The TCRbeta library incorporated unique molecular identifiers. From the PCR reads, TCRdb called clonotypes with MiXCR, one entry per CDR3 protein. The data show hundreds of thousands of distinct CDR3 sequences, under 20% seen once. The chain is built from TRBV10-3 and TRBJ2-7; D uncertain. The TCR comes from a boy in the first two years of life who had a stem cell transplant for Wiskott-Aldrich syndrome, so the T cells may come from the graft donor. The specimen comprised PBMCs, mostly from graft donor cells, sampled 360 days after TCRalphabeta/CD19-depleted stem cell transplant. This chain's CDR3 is CAISAPRGTSYEQYF. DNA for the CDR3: TGTGCCATCAGTGCCCCCCGTGGTACTTCCTACGAGCAGTACTTC.